The 15 T cell receptor beta chains below were found in one sample sequenced in a study of regulatory dendritic cells for organ transplantation. Produced via immunoSEQ multiplex PCR; TCRdb's table is partial and in-frame only. The sample carries about 30,000 clones, about 89% recorded once. The sequenced material came from naive CD4+ T cells from blood. The subset denotes: CD45RA+ naive T cells. These receptor sequences come from a human donor in good health.

The chain has TRBV4-3 and TRBJ2-7, with a possible D match to TRBD1 (6 bases). V gave up 3 bases and J gave up 2 bases, with 11 bases separating them. The length of the CDR3 is 14 residues. From germline, CDR1 is LGHNA and CDR2 YSLEER. CDR3 nucleotides: TGCGCCAGCAGCCAGTTGGACAGAGCCTACGAGCAGTACTTC. Residues: CASSQLDRAYEQYF.

The V call is TRBV4-2, the J call TRBJ2-7; D is tentatively TRBD1 or TRBD2 (5 bases each). The CDR3 sequence is 16 residues long. The V end was cut by 0 bases, the J end by 6 bases, with 18 bases between. Germline values: CDR1 LGHNA, CDR2 YNFKEQ. The CDR3 here is CASSQDPGPRFGEQYF. DNA for the CDR3: TGTGCCAGCAGCCAAGATCCGGGACCCCGCTTCGGCGAGCAGTACTTC.

The J gene is TRBJ1-1, the V gene TRBV4-3; D call uncertain. Germline loops: CDR1 LGHNA, CDR2 YSLEER. The V gene lost 4 bases and the J gene lost 1 base, with 16 bases spanning the gap. The CDR3 totals 16 residues. Here the CDR3 DNA reads TGCGCCAGCAGCCGCGACCCCGGGCCTCAGAACACTGAAGCTTTCTTT. It yields the protein CASSRDPGPQNTEAFF.

The rearrangement uses TRBV28 and TRBJ1-1; the D gene is possibly TRBD1 (5 bases). Germline loops: CDR1 MDHEN, CDR2 SYDVKM. V shed 6 bases and J shed 1 base, with 9 bases lying between them. The CDR3 has 13 amino acids. In DNA form, the CDR3 reads TGTGCCAGCAGGAGGGACCGGAACACTGAAGCTTTCTTT. It codes for CASRRDRNTEAFF.

The chain combines TRBV7-3 with TRBJ2-1; TRBD2 aligns across 10 bases. Germline V gene data show CDR1 as SGHTA and CDR2 as FQGTGA. This CDR3 contains 15 residues. With 8 bases clipped from V and 9 bases from J, the junction kept 13 bases outside the gene matches. CDR3 coding DNA: TGTGCCAGCGGCCCGACCGGACTAGCGGCAAGTGAGCAGTTCTTC. It codes for CASGPTGLAASEQFF.

The chain employs TRBV5-8 and TRBJ2-7, with 8 positions matching TRBD2. Germline V CDR1 and CDR2: SGHTS, YDEGEE. Trimming removed 4 bases from V and 1 base from J; junction bases left unmatched: 7. The CDR3 contains 15 residues. This CDR3 reads CASSPSGLASYEQYF. Written as DNA, the CDR3 is TGTGCCAGCAGCCCGAGCGGACTAGCATCCTACGAGCAGTACTTC.

The V gene is TRBV7-2, the J gene TRBJ2-2, with D maybe TRBD1 (6 bases). The germline gives CDR1 SGHTA, CDR2 FQGNSA. Trimming removed 0 bases at V and 3 bases at J, with 11 bases between. The CDR3 consists of 16 residues. CDR3 region: CASSLAGQGYTGELFF. CDR3 in DNA: TGTGCCAGCAGCTTAGCGGGGCAGGGGTACACCGGGGAGCTGTTTTTT.

The chain employs TRBV7-3 and TRBJ2-5, with 7 positions matching TRBD2. This CDR3 spans 13 amino acids. V gave up 3 bases and J gave up 5 bases; unmatched junction bases: 3. Germline V gene data show CDR1 as SGHTA and CDR2 as FQGTGA. CDR3 DNA: TGTGCCAGCAGCTTTGGGAGGGTGGAGACCCAGTACTTC. This gives the protein CASSFGRVETQYF. The whole variable domain, filled in from reference TRBV7-3 and TRBJ2-5, reads GAGVSQTPSNKVTEKGKYVELRCDPISGHTALYWYRQSLGQGPEFLIYFQGTGAADDSGLPNDRFFAVRPEGSVSTLKIQRTERGDSAVYLCASSFGRVETQYFGPGTRLLVL.

The chain employs TRBV19 and TRBJ2-1, with 15 bases matching TRBD2. V was pared by 5 bases and J by 9 bases, with 8 bases of the junction left unmatched. This CDR3 region has 16 residues. In germline, CDR1 is LNHDA, CDR2 SQIVND (reference sequence). CDR3 protein: CASSPYGTSGRTEQFF. The CDR3 bases are TGTGCCAGTAGTCCATACGGGACTAGCGGGAGGACTGAGCAGTTCTTC.

The chain carries TRBV11-1 and TRBJ2-7, with D perhaps TRBD1 (7 bases). CDR3 length equals 14 residues. V was pared by 3 bases and J by 0 bases, with 9 bases between. Looked up from germline, CDR1 is SGHAT and CDR2 is FQDESV (reference sequence). The CDR3 sequence: CASSLRDSSYEQYF. In DNA, the CDR3 is TGTGCCAGCAGCTTGCGGGACAGCTCCTACGAGCAGTACTTC.

The chain carries TRBV27 and TRBJ2-3; 7 nucleotides match TRBD2. This CDR3 spans 14 amino acids. The germline CDR1 and CDR2 sequences are MNHEY and SMNVEV (reference sequence). V lost 3 bases, J lost 0 bases, and 0 bases stayed unmatched. CDR3 nucleotides: TGTGCCAGCAGTTTTAGCGGGAGCACAGATACGCAGTATTTT. Its translation: CASSFSGSTDTQYF.

The chain carries TRBV5-1 and TRBJ2-2, with 11 nucleotides matching TRBD2. CDR1 and CDR2 from the germline V gene are SGHRS and YFSETQ. After removal of 4 bases from V and 3 bases from J, the junction contained 20 bases not matched to a gene. This CDR3 contains 21 residues. CDR3 amino acids: CASSGKSIPGLAEWDTGELFF. Here the CDR3 DNA reads TGCGCCAGCAGCGGTAAATCCATCCCGGGACTAGCGGAGTGGGACACCGGGGAGCTGTTTTTT.

The CDR3 nucleotides are TGTGCCAGCTCACCAACTAGCGGGAGAAATTACGAGCAGTACTTC. Its protein is CASSPTSGRNYEQYF. This chain connects TRBV18 to TRBJ2-7; TRBD2 aligns across 11 bases. This CDR3 comprises 15 residues. Germline assignment: CDR1 KGHSH and CDR2 LQKENI. V lost 2 bases to trimming and J lost 4 bases; unmatched junction nucleotides: 4. The whole variable domain, filled in from reference TRBV18 and TRBJ2-7, reads NAGVMQNPRHLVRRRGQEARLRCSPMKGHSHVYWYRQLPEEGLKFMVYLQKENIIDESGMPKERFSAEFPKEGPSILRIQQVVRGDSAAYFCASSPTSGRNYEQYFGPGTRLTVT.

J is TRBJ2-2 and V is TRBV11-2, with 9 bases matching TRBD1. The germline V gene has CDR1 SGHAT and CDR2 FQNNGV. The CDR3 covers 19 residues. With V trimmed by 5 bases and J by 9 bases, 22 bases remained unmatched. CDR3 amino acids: CASSPGQGRSAETQRELFF. Here the CDR3 DNA reads TGTGCCAGCAGCCCAGGACAGGGGAGAAGCGCCGAGACACAGAGGGAGCTGTTTTTT.

The chain recombines TRBV19 with TRBJ2-6, with D uncertain. Germline V gene lookup returns CDR1 LNHDA and CDR2 SQIVND (reference sequence). This CDR3 comprises 16 residues. Between the trimmed V and J ends, which lost 0 bases and 0 bases, there was a span of 6 bases. The CDR3 loop is CASSIEQTSGANVLTF. CDR3 DNA: TGTGCCAGTAGTATAGAACAGACCTCTGGGGCCAACGTCCTGACTTTC.